Given below is one T cell receptor (beta chain) in context. Its cognate antigen has yet to be identified. Base qualities are missing; no much larger clone stands one base away. The donors were healthy, HIV-negative adults with no recently reported acute infections or vaccinations. Every donor was a Caucasian adult living in Nashville, Tennessee, USA. CD4+ T cells were enriched through magnetic negative selection, after which naive cells were positively selected on CD45RA and the remaining negative fraction served as the memory subset. Blood was obtained by leukapheresis, after which PBMCs were separated by Ficoll-Histopaque density gradient centrifugation and cryopreserved in liquid nitrogen vapor phase. Analytical flow cytometry was used to check the purity and quantity of every magnetically sorted T cell population. From each sorted fraction, genomic DNA was isolated and quantified by UV absorbance on a Nanodrop 2000c.

The sample is drawn from a study of shared clonotypes between healthy human individuals (dated by TCRdb to 2020 to 2021). For context, the study as a whole: The cohort comprised two women and a few men aged 18 to 49 years. The study deeply sequenced blood TCR repertoires of about 5 healthy adults to estimate repertoire size and the extent of clonotype sharing between individuals. Between about 0.9 and 9 billion PBMCs per donor were obtained by leukapheresis. Per donor, three plates each were used for CD4 naive and CD4 memory, two for CD8 naive, and one for CD8 memory. To increase sequencing depth and limit assay-specific biases, TCR repertoire library preparation and sequencing were carried out by different laboratories using diverse techniques.

The CDR3, cysteine through phenylalanine, is 14 amino acids long. The sequence is cut down to CDR3 DNA, 42 bases in frame from base 1. Via the germline V gene, CDR1 is SGHNT and CDR2 YENEEA. Germline trimming: 5 bases from V, 8 bases from J; junction bases outside gene matches: 4. Study-wide conclusions, independent of this receptor: The genetic and exposure-history diversity represented was limited by the small number of donors. Pairwise subsampling indicated that sequencing depth was expected to affect the degree of clonotype sharing among donors. Even with the large sequencing depth, rarefaction of the sorted-subset datasets indicated that sequencing was incomplete. Clonotypes shared by all four sorted-subset donors showed higher generation probabilities than non-shared clonotypes. Naive subsets generally had larger estimated clonotype richness than memory subsets. When a handful of donors were compared, the shared fraction of clonotypes was about 5% for naive CD4, about 4% for naive CD8, roughly 2.5% for memory CD4, and 0.4% for memory CD8. Only blood was sampled, and tissue TCR repertoires likely differ from those in blood.

Using the deep immunoSEQ assay, TCR CDR3 regions were amplified from genomic DNA by multiplex PCR. Extracted genomic DNA from each cell subset was spread evenly across all wells of several immunoSEQ 96-well plates, with each plate serving as a replicate. For sorted subsets, 200 to 250 ng of genomic DNA, equivalent to roughly 33,000 T cell genomes, went into each replicate PCR. The purified libraries were quantified using a Qubit 3.0 fluorometer, sized with a Bioanalyzer 2100, and then quantified again using the KAPA Library Quantification kit. Every immunoSEQ 96-well plate was sequenced on a separate single-read 150-cycle Illumina NextSeq 550 flow cell. Per the authors' processing: Because the immunoSEQ output held only junctional sequences and lacked quality scores, the filtering could not match the filtering applied to full-length reads. Sequences were annotated with PyIR, a Python wrapper for IgBLAST v1.9, and V/J genes and CDR3 were assigned using IMGT germline references. Any read was removed if the V/J assignment was weak (E-value above 1e-6), the CDR3 was missing, or the read contained stop codons, out-of-frame junctions, or ambiguous translated residues. A V3J clonotype was defined by an identical inferred V gene, J gene, and CDR3 amino acid sequence. Percentage overlap between repertoires was computed as shared unique clonotypes divided by the size of the smaller repertoire. Richness of each repertoire was evaluated using RTK rarefaction, the Chao1 estimator, and Recon v2.1 estimates of unobserved clonotypes. Generation probabilities for all TCRbeta clonotypes obtained by the gDNA method from a handful of donors were computed using OLGA. Drawn from immuneACCESS, this table holds only the in-frame rearrangements with V and J called that TCRdb kept. Clones are partly lost; checked studies trace under half to an unresolved V gene and leave the rest unexplained. V, J and clone size reflect that table, while D and trimming were determined from the DNA. The sample data list about 1 million clones, and 60% to 80% of these were observed just once. The ten largest clones add up to roughly 1.5% of the sample.

The rearrangement joined TRBV11-3 to TRBJ2-1, with TRBD1 matching 12 junction bases. The sample taken for sequencing was memory CD4+ T cells sorted from blood. Reading the label with the study, this specimen's cell subset or site is: CD45RA-negative fraction. The origin of this receptor is a man between 18 and 29 years old in good health. The sequenced DNA: TGTGCCAGCAGCCCGGGACAGGGGGCCGATGAGCAGTTCTTC. It codes for CASSPGQGADEQFF.